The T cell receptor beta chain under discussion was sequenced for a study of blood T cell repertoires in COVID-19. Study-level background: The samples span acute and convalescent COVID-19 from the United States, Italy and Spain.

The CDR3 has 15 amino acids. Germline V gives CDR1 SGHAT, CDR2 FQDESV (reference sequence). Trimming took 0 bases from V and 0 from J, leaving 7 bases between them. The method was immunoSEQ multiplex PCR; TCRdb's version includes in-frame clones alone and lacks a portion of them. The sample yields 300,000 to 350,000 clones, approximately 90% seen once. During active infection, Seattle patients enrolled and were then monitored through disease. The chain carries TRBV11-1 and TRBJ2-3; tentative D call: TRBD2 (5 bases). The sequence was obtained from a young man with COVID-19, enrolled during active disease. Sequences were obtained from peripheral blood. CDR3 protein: CASSLARGSTDTQYF. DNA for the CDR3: TGTGCCAGCAGCTTAGCACGGGGTAGCACAGATACGCAGTATTTT.